One sample yielded the 20 T cell receptor beta chains listed below, sequenced in a study of cytomegalovirus exposure and HLA in healthy donors. This PCR relied on a set of 60 Vbeta primers and 13 Jbeta primers. TCRdb keeps only in-frame clones here, not all; method: immunoSEQ multiplex PCR. The table has 55,000 to 70,000 clones, 60% to 75% seen once; the top ten hold around 10%. What was sequenced was PBMCs. The receptors were sampled from a woman between 55 and 75 years old in good health and CMV-seropositive.

The V gene is TRBV30, the J gene TRBJ1-1; weak D call: TRBD1 (5 bases). Germline-derived CDR1 and CDR2 are GTSNPN and SVGIG (reference sequence). V lost 8 bases, J lost 3 bases, and 7 bases lay in between. The length of the CDR3 is 10 residues. The chain's CDR3 is CARGDTEAFF. The CDR3 DNA reads TGTGCCCGGGGGGACACTGAAGCTTTCTTT.

This chain connects TRBV6-1 to TRBJ2-1; 9 bases align to TRBD2. From germline, CDR1 is MNHNS and CDR2 SASEGT. The CDR3 totals 17 residues. Trimming took 0 bases from V and 1 from J; bases not matched to a gene: 4. The DNA of the CDR3 is TGTGCCAGCAGTGAAGCCCCAGCGGGGGGATCCTACAATGAGCAGTTCTTC. Translation: CASSEAPAGGSYNEQFF.

V and J are TRBV11-2 and TRBJ1-1, with D hard to call. The V and J ends lost 5 bases and 0 bases respectively, with 10 bases between them. The germline V gene has CDR1 SGHAT and CDR2 FQNNGV. This CDR3 is 14 amino acids long. In nucleotides, the CDR3 is TGTGCCAGCAGCCGACTGCCCATGAACACTGAAGCTTTCTTT. This codes for CASSRLPMNTEAFF.

The V and J genes are TRBV10-1 and TRBJ1-1, with D possibly matching TRBD1 (6 bases). This CDR3 spans 14 amino acids. In germline, CDR1 is WNHNN, CDR2 SYGVQD (reference sequence). Trimming pared 0 bases from V and 5 bases from J, leaving 10 bases between. The DNA for the CDR3 is TGCGCCAGCAGTGAGTCTCAGGGGTGGACTGAAGCTTTCTTT. Amino acid sequence: CASSESQGWTEAFF.

The V gene is TRBV7-2, the J gene TRBJ1-4; D uncertain. The CDR3 has 15 amino acids. Per germline, CDR1 SGHTA and CDR2 FQGNSA. The ends were cut back, 1 base at V and 0 bases at J, with 6 bases in the middle. CDR3 sequence (DNA): TGTGCCAGCAGCTTAGTGGGCTCAACTAATGAAAAACTGTTTTTT. It is translated as CASSLVGSTNEKLFF. The full variable domain, with the rest looked up from reference TRBV7-2 and TRBJ1-4, is GAGVSQSPSNKVTEKGKDVELRCDPISGHTALYWYRQSLGQGLEFLIYFQGNSAPDKSGLPSDRFSAERTGGSVSTLTIQRTQQEDSAVYLCASSLVGSTNEKLFFGSGTQLSVL.

The chain combines TRBV2 with TRBJ2-7, with 7 bases matching TRBD1. The germline V gene encodes CDR1 SNHLY and CDR2 FYNNEI. J lost 3 bases, V lost 6 bases, and 11 bases had no gene match. The CDR3 covers 15 residues. The CDR3 bases are TGTGCCAGCAGATCCAGACAGGGCTTTGACTACGAGCAGTACTTC. This codes for CASRSRQGFDYEQYF. The variable domain in full, completed from reference TRBV2 and TRBJ2-7, reads EPEVTQTPSHQVTQMGQEVILRCVPISNHLYFYWYRQILGQKVEFLVSFYNNEISEKSEIFDDQFSVERPDGSNFTLKIRSTKLEDSAMYFCASRSRQGFDYEQYFGPGTRLTVT.

The chain employs TRBV5-1 and TRBJ2-3; the D gene is possibly TRBD1 (6 bases). Trimming stripped 3 bases from V and 0 bases from J, with 11 bases between. CDR1 is SGHRS and CDR2 is YFSETQ in the germline V gene. The CDR3 has 15 residues. The CDR3 DNA follows: TGCGCCAGCAGCTCAGACAGGCCTAGCACAGATACGCAGTATTTT. Its protein is CASSSDRPSTDTQYF.

The chain recombines TRBV7-9 with TRBJ2-1; 10 bases match TRBD2. From germline, CDR1 is SEHNR and CDR2 FQNEAQ (reference sequence). Unmatched junction bases numbered 3, after V lost 1 base and J lost 6 bases. This CDR3 contains 15 residues. CDR3 sequence reads: CASSLGLAGGNEQFF. In nucleotides, the CDR3 is TGTGCCAGCAGCTTAGGACTAGCGGGTGGCAATGAGCAGTTCTTC.

This clone was recorded once. The genes are TRBV4-2 and TRBJ1-2, with 8 bases identical to TRBD1. CDR3 length: 13 residues. V lost 5 bases, J lost 8 bases, and 7 bases stayed unmatched. Germline loops: CDR1 LGHNA, CDR2 YNFKEQ. CDR3 sequence (DNA): TGTGCCAGCAGCTCCGCGGGACAGGACGGCTACACCTTC. Translation: CASSSAGQDGYTF.

The rearrangement links TRBV30 to TRBJ2-1; TRBD1 might be the D (5 bases). The CDR3 runs to 12 residues. Germline V CDR1 and CDR2: GTSNPN, SVGIG (reference sequence). V dropped 5 bases and J dropped 5 bases, with 10 bases sitting between them. The CDR3 loop is CAWYQGDNEQFF. CDR3 nucleotide sequence: TGTGCCTGGTACCAGGGTGACAATGAGCAGTTCTTC.

This chain links TRBV19 with TRBJ1-2, with D possibly being TRBD1 (6 bases). CDR1 and CDR2 (germline): LNHDA, SQIVND (reference sequence). The CDR3 extends over 18 amino acids. V was trimmed by 6 bases and J by 3 bases, leaving 26 bases between them. DNA of the CDR3: TGTGCCAGTAGCCCTACCCCCTCAGGGGCCGCAAGGTACTATGGCTACACCTTC. This codes for CASSPTPSGAARYYGYTF.

The chain has TRBV7-9 and TRBJ1-5; D remains ambiguous. The CDR3 covers 15 residues. CDR1 is SEHNR, CDR2 FQNEAQ, per germline (reference sequence). The V end was cut by 5 bases, the J end by 1 base, with 12 bases between. The CDR3 reads CASSLSGESNQPQHF. In DNA, the CDR3 is TGTGCCAGCAGCCTAAGTGGGGAGAGCAATCAGCCCCAGCATTTT.

This clone was detected only a few times. The chain has TRBV5-1 and TRBJ2-3; no reliable D call. The CDR3 is 14 amino acids. In germline, CDR1 is SGHRS, CDR2 YFSETQ. V was cut by 0 bases and J by 6 bases, with 11 bases left in between. CDR3 amino acids: CASSLAAFGDTQYF. The CDR3, as DNA: TGCGCCAGCAGCTTGGCCGCGTTCGGGGATACGCAGTATTTT.

For this clone: The sample contains more than one DNA sequence encoding this CDR3. The V and J genes are TRBV25-1 and TRBJ2-7, with 9 bases lining up with TRBD2. There are 18 residues in the CDR3. The germline V gene has CDR1 MGHDK and CDR2 SYGVNS. The ends lost 4 bases at V and 3 bases at J; junction bases unmatched: 16. The CDR3 nucleotides read TGTGCCAGCAGTGGTCCCCTAGGGGCGGGGGGGACCTACTACGAGCAGTACTTC. Translating it yields CASSGPLGAGGTYYEQYF.

The chain joins TRBV29-1 to TRBJ1-2; 8 bases fit TRBD1. Germline trimming cut 6 bases from V and 8 bases from J; bases unmatched to any gene: 11. The CDR3 spans 13 residues. Germline values: CDR1 SQVTM, CDR2 ANQGSEA. The CDR3: CSVGDRSLGGYTF. The CDR3 nucleotides read TGCAGCGTAGGGGACAGGAGCCTGGGGGGCTACACCTTC.

J is TRBJ1-1 and V is TRBV29-1; 7 bases line up with TRBD1. CDR1 SQVTM and CDR2 ANQGSEA come from the germline V gene. V was pared by 7 bases and J by 6 bases, with 5 bases of the junction left unmatched. The CDR3 totals 11 residues. The CDR3 loop is CSAQGLAEAFF. The CDR3 DNA reads TGCAGCGCACAGGGGTTGGCTGAAGCTTTCTTT.

The rearrangement links TRBV6-1 to TRBJ1-2, with D possibly matching TRBD1 (5 bases). Germline V CDR1 and CDR2: MNHNS, SASEGT. Trimming removed 2 bases at V and 13 bases at J, with 20 bases between. The CDR3 has 14 amino acids. CDR3 protein: CASSELGRVFLITF. DNA of the CDR3: TGTGCCAGCAGTGAATTGGGCAGGGTCTTTTTAATCACCTTC.

The rearrangement links TRBV4-1 to TRBJ1-1; tentative D call: TRBD1 (5 bases). CDR3 length: 13 amino acids. In germline, CDR1 is MGHRA, CDR2 YSYEKL. Between the trimmed V and J ends, which lost 0 bases and 10 bases, there was a span of 12 bases. The DNA for the CDR3 is TGCGCCAGCAGCCAAGAAAAGGGACTTGTAGCTTTCTTT. As protein: CASSQEKGLVAFF.

The V gene is TRBV7-8, the J gene TRBJ2-3, with D hard to call. V was cut by 2 bases and J by 3 bases, with 12 bases left in between. CDR1 is SGHVS and CDR2 is FQNEAQ in the germline V gene. CDR3 size: 15 residues. The CDR3 spells CASSLSRTTTDTQYF. For the CDR3, the DNA is TGTGCCAGCAGCTTAAGTCGCACCACAACAGATACGCAGTATTTT.

The chain carries TRBV30 and TRBJ2-5; 7 positions agree with TRBD2. The germline CDR1 and CDR2 sequences are GTSNPN and SVGIG (reference sequence). CDR3 size: 14 residues. V was clipped by 1 base and J by 1 base; unmatched bases: 3. The CDR3 DNA is TGTGCCTGGAGTGGAGCGGGGACCCAAGAGACCCAGTACTTC. It yields the protein CAWSGAGTQETQYF.